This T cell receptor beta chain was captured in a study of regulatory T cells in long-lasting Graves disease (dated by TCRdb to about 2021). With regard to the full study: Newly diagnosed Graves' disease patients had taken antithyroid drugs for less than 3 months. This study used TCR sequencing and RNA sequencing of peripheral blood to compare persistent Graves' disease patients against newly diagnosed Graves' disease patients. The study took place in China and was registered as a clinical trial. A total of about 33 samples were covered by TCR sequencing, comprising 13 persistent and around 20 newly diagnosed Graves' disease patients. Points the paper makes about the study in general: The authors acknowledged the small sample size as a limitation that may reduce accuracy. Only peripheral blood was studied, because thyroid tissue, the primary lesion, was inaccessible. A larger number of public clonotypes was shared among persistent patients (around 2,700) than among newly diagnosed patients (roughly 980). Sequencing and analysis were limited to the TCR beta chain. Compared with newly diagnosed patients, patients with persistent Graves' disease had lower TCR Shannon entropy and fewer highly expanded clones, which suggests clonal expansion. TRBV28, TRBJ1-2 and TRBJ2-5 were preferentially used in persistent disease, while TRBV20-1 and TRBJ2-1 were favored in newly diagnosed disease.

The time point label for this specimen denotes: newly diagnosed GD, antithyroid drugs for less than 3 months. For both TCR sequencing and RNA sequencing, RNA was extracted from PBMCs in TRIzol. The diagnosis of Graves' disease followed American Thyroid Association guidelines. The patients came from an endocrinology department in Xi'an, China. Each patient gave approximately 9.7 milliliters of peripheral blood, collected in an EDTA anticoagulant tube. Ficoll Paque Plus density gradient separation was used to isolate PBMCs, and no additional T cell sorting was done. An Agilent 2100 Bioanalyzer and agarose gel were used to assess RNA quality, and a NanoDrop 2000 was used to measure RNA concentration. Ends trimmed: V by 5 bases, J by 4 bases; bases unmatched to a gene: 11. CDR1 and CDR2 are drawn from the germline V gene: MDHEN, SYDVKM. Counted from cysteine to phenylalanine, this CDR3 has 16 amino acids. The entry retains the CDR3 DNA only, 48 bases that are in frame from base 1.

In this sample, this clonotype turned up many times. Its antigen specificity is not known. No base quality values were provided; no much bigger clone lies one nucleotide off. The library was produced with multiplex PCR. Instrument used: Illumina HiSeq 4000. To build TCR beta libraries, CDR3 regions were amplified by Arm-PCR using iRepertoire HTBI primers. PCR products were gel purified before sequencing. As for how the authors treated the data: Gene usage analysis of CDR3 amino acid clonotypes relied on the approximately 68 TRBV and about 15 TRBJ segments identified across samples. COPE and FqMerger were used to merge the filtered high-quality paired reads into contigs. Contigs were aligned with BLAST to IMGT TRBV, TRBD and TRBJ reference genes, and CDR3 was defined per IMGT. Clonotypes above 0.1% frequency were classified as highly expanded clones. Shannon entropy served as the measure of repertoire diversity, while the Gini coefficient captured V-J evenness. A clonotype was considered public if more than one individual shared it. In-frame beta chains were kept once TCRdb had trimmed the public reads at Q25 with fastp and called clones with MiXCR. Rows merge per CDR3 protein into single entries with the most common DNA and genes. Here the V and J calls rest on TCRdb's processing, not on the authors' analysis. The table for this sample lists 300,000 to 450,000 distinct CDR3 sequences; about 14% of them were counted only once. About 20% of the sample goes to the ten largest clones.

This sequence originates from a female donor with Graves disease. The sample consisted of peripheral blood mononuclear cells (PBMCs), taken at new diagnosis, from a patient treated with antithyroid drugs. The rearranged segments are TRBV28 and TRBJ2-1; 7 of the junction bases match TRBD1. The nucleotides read TGTGCCAGCAGTGTCGCCGGGACAGCGGCATACAATGAGCAGTTCTTC. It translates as CASSVAGTAAYNEQFF.